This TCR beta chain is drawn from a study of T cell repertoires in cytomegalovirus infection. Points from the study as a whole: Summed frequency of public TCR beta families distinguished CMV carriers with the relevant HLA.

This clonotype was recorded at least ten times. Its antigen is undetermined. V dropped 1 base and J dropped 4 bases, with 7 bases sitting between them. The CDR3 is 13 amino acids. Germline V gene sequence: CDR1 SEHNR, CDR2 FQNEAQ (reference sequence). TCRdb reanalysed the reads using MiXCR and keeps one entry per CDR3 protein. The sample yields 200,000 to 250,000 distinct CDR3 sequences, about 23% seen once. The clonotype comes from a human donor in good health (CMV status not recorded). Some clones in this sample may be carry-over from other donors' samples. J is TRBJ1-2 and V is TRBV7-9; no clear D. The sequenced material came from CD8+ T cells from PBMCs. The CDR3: CASSLVGSYGYTF. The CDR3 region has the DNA TGTGCCAGCAGCTTAGTCGGGTCCTATGGCTACACCTTC. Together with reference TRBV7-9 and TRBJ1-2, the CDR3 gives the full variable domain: DTGVSQNPRHKITKRGQNVTFRCDPISEHNRLYWYRQTLGQGPEFLTYFQNEAQLEKSRLLSDRFSAERPKGSFSTLEIQRTEQGDSAMYLCASSLVGSYGYTFGSGTRLTVV.